Below, 8 T cell receptor beta chains from the same sample are listed, as sequenced in a study of technical replicates of blood from a handful of donors. Generated by immunoSEQ multiplex PCR, the TCRdb table keeps only in-frame clones and is missing some. The data contain approximately 79,000 clones, 95% to 98% of them singletons. Material: T cells isolated from PBMCs. The receptors shown here come from a human donor in good health.

This chain links TRBV7-8 with TRBJ2-1, with 14 bases matching TRBD2. Unmatched junction bases numbered 7, after V lost 1 base and J lost 8 bases. The germline gives CDR1 SGHVS, CDR2 FQNEAQ. The CDR3 totals 17 residues. The DNA for the CDR3 is TGTGCCAGCAGCTTAGTTCCCGGGACTAGCGGGAGAGATGAGCAGTTCTTC. Amino acids: CASSLVPGTSGRDEQFF. The full variable domain, completed using reference TRBV7-8 and TRBJ2-1, is GAGVSQSPRYKVAKRGQDVALRCDPISGHVSLFWYQQALGQGPEFLTYFQNEAQLDKSGLPSDRFFAERPEGSVSTLKIQRTQQEDSAVYLCASSLVPGTSGRDEQFFGPGTRLTVL.

The chain couples TRBV18 to TRBJ2-7; tentatively, D is TRBD2 (5 bases). Trimming took 2 bases from V and 5 from J, leaving 7 bases between them. Germline CDR1 and CDR2: KGHSH and LQKENI. CDR3 size: 12 residues. The CDR3 bases are TGTGCCAGCTCACCATCGGGAAACGAGCAGTACTTC. As protein: CASSPSGNEQYF. The full variable domain, rest sourced from reference TRBV18 and TRBJ2-7, is NAGVMQNPRHLVRRRGQEARLRCSPMKGHSHVYWYRQLPEEGLKFMVYLQKENIIDESGMPKERFSAEFPKEGPSILRIQQVVRGDSAAYFCASSPSGNEQYFGPGTRLTVT.

V gene TRBV4-1 combines with J gene TRBJ2-5; D not resolved. The DNA end is a closer match to TRBJ2-7, so the J assignment may be wrong. CDR3 length: 13 amino acids. Germline V gene sequence: CDR1 MGHRA, CDR2 YSYEKL. CDR3: CASSQDESYEQYF. For the CDR3, the DNA is TGCGCCAGCAGCCAAGATGAATCCTACGAGCAGTACTTC.

The CDR3 sequence: CASSLAGGGMFGYGYTF. The CDR3 region has the DNA TGTGCCAGCAGCTTGGCAGGGGGTGGGATGTTTGGCTATGGCTACACCTTC. The chain carries TRBV5-4 and TRBJ1-2, with 7 bases that match TRBD1. CDR1 SGHNT and CDR2 YYREEE come from the germline V gene (reference sequence). This CDR3 has 17 residues. The V gene end was trimmed by 0 bases and the J gene end by 4 bases; junction bases not matched to a gene: 12.

The chain links TRBV9 to TRBJ2-3; D ambiguous. V was clipped by 4 bases and J by 6 bases, with 12 bases between them. CDR1 SGDLS and CDR2 YYNGEE come from the germline V gene. This CDR3 has 13 residues. The CDR3 DNA is TGTGCCAGCAGCCCTTGGAGTCTGGATACGCAGTATTTT. It is translated as CASSPWSLDTQYF.

The table lists this clone with a count of one. The V call is TRBV11-3, the J call TRBJ1-1; possible D gene TRBD1, 5 bases. V was clipped by 5 bases and J by 2 bases, with 12 bases between them. The CDR3 consists of 14 residues. Germline CDR1 SGHNT, CDR2 YENEEA. The CDR3 DNA is TGTGCCAGCAGCCTGGGGCGGGGAAACACTGAAGCTTTCTTT. Translating it yields CASSLGRGNTEAFF.

V gene TRBV19 combines with J gene TRBJ2-6; 9 nucleotides align to TRBD2. The CDR3 length is 18 residues. After removal of 8 bases from V and 0 bases from J, the junction contained 11 bases not matched to a gene. From germline, CDR1 is LNHDA and CDR2 SQIVND (reference sequence). CDR3 DNA: TGTGCCAGTTGTTCTAGCGGGGCACGCCCCTCTGGGGCCAACGTCCTGACTTTC. It translates to CASCSSGARPSGANVLTF.

The J gene is TRBJ2-3, the V gene TRBV7-3; weak D call: TRBD2 (5 bases). Germline V gene sequence: CDR1 SGHTA, CDR2 FQGTGA. The V end lost 1 base, the J end lost 4 bases, and 9 bases lay between the germline ends. There are 14 residues in the CDR3. CDR3 amino acids: CASSLIGSADTQYF. The CDR3 DNA reads TGTGCCAGCAGCTTAATAGGGAGCGCAGATACGCAGTATTTT.